This T cell receptor beta chain was sequenced in a study of T cell responses to AZD1222 COVID-19 vaccine (dated by TCRdb to the early 2020s). In terms of the full investigation: AZD1222 recipients whose second dose came at about 4 weeks and those whose second dose came at about 12 weeks were combined into one group, since spike-specific TCR depth and breadth did not differ between the two schedules. A total of approximately 240 trial participants underwent TCR sequencing, of whom more than 200 had received two doses of AZD1222 and approximately 25 had received two doses of the MenACWY control vaccine. Trial participants were enrolled into age subgroups of 18-55, 56-69 and 70-plus years, which contained approximately 150, 28 and 58 TCR-sequenced participants, respectively. Study-wide findings and limitations: CD4 TCRs associated with the vaccine covered the entire spike protein, and the dominant responses were in regions 160-218 and 743-854. A significant rise in spike-specific TCR breadth and depth was observed after two AZD1222 doses relative to day 0 and relative to MenACWY recipients. Most participants were white British and females outnumbered males, and the authors suggested that clonal diversity may have been underestimated. Because no day 14 peak-response samples were available, repertoires were characterized only after the peak T cell response. Epitopes outside the regions mutated in the B.1.351 and B.1.1.7 variants were reportedly recognized by nearly half of the unique spike-specific TCRs. In the small 56-69-year group, the increase in depth fell short of significance, most likely because of low power. Conclusions about previously exposed vaccinees are limited, since just five or six AZD1222 recipients were seropositive for SARS-CoV-2 at baseline.

The time point label for this specimen denotes: baseline before first vaccination. The vaccinee samples were drawn from two UK trials, COV001 and COV002, one of which was a single-blind randomized controlled phase 2/3 trial testing AZD1222 (ChAdOx1 nCoV-19) in healthy adults. For TCRbeta chain sequencing, PBMC samples from trial participants were taken at day 0 and at day 28 after the second dose. Trimming at the junction amounts to 4 bases on V and 0 bases on J, and the germline ends lie 2 bases apart. Reading from cysteine to phenylalanine, the CDR3 counts 12 amino acids. Left in the record is the CDR3 DNA by itself, 36 bases read in frame from the first base. For CDR1 and CDR2, the germline V gene (reference sequence) lists PRHDT and FYEKMQ. The CDR3 regions of human TCRbeta chains were analyzed by immunosequencing. Turning to the authors' computational methods: TCRs in the repertoires were matched against a reference library of SARS-CoV-2-specific TCRs that had been generated with the MIRA antigen-specificity platform. Breadth was defined as the fraction of unique TCRs that were SARS-CoV-2-associated, and depth was defined as the fraction of total T cells that were SARS-CoV-2-associated. Using the MIRA data, each spike-specific TCR was assigned both to the spike region to which the TCR was reactive and to a CD4 or CD8 class. Log10-transformed breadth and depth values were compared by one-way ANOVA with Sidak's multiple comparisons tests. The clones in this table, taken by TCRdb from immuneACCESS, are in-frame only. Not every clone is retained; where verified, under half of the shortfall comes from an unresolved V gene, and the cause of the rest is unknown. Clone size and V and J calls were adopted from that table, with D and trimming inferred from the DNA. The sample contains about 120,000 clones, more than 80% of them found a single time. 5.4% of the sample rests with the top ten.

Note on this clone: Its recognized antigen is unknown. Base qualities were left out, and no much larger clone turns up one base away.

This TCR came from an adult in good health. Sequenced here: peripheral blood, sampled on day 0 of AZD1222 vaccination. The chain links TRBV13 with TRBJ2-3; there is no confident call for the D gene. The CDR3 region reads CASSWSTDTQYF. The DNA is as follows: TGTGCCAGCAGCTGGAGCACAGATACGCAGTATTTT.